The TCR beta chain described here comes from a study of CD8 T cells in ankylosing spondylitis. General study points: Reactive arthritis synovial fluid and blood were previously reported to contain some motif variants. Ankylosing spondylitis blood appeared to carry a characteristic TCR beta motif of roughly eight highly homologous variants. A CD8+ phenotype characterized the disease-linked clones, which were relatively rare in peripheral blood.

A quantitative 5'-RACE method, one with molecular barcodes, was used to make TCR beta libraries. TCRdb reprocessed the 5' RACE reads via MiXCR and lists one record per CDR3 protein. The sample has some 800,000 distinct CDR3 sequences; about an eighth are singletons. This CDR3 is 14 amino acids long. Germline V gene lookup returns CDR1 SEHNR and CDR2 FQNEAQ (reference sequence). V was pared by 5 bases and J by 0 bases, with 10 bases between. In this sample, this clonotype turned up a few times. Its antigen is unknown. The TCR originated in a male donor with ankylosing spondylitis. The sequencing input was blood, either unsorted or a sorted T cell fraction (not recorded which). The rearrangement uses TRBV7-9 and TRBJ1-1; D ambiguous. CDR3: CASSEKVLNTEAFF. CDR3 DNA sequence: TGTGCCAGCAGCGAGAAAGTACTGAACACTGAAGCTTTCTTT. The full variable domain, its missing parts supplied by reference TRBV7-9 and TRBJ1-1, is DTGVSQNPRHKITKRGQNVTFRCDPISEHNRLYWYRQTLGQGPEFLTYFQNEAQLEKSRLLSDRFSAERPKGSFSTLEIQRTEQGDSAMYLCASSEKVLNTEAFFGQGTRLTVV.